Listed here are 15 T cell receptor beta chains from one sample, sequenced in a study of shared clonotypes between healthy human individuals. Sequenced by immunoSEQ multiplex PCR; TCRdb stores in-frame clones only, minus some. The data hold roughly 2,000,000 clones, with 85% to 95% observed a single time. Naive CD8 cells, CD45RO-negative and positively selected for CCR7, excluded terminally differentiated effector memory CD45RA+ cells. Specimen: naive CD8+ T cells from PBMCs. The receptor source for this set is a man between 18 and 29 years old in good health. Some clones in this sample may be carry-over from other donors' samples.

In this sample, this clone turned up once. The chain employs TRBV15 and TRBJ2-1, with D tentatively TRBD2 (6 bases). The CDR3 length is 15 residues. The V gene lost 1 base and the J gene lost 0 bases, with 7 bases spanning the gap. Germline V CDR1 and CDR2: LNHNV, YYDKDF (reference sequence). The CDR3 protein is CATSRGTNSYNEQFF. CDR3 DNA sequence: TGTGCCACCAGCAGAGGGACTAACTCCTACAATGAGCAGTTCTTC.

The chain employs TRBV7-9 and TRBJ1-4; D perhaps matches TRBD1 (5 bases). The V gene's germline CDR1 is SEHNR and CDR2 FQNEAQ (reference sequence). Deletions cut 4 bases from V and 8 bases from J, with 14 bases between. The CDR3 is 14 residues long. CDR3: CASSSSGTVEKLFF. DNA of the CDR3: TGTGCCAGCAGCTCGAGCGGGACTGTGGAAAAACTGTTTTTT. The entire variable domain, with the rest obtained from reference TRBV7-9 and TRBJ1-4, is as follows: DTGVSQNPRHKITKRGQNVTFRCDPISEHNRLYWYRQTLGQGPEFLTYFQNEAQLEKSRLLSDRFSAERPKGSFSTLEIQRTEQGDSAMYLCASSSSGTVEKLFFGSGTQLSVL.

The chain uses TRBV4-3 and TRBJ1-1; 9 bases map to TRBD1. This CDR3 contains 20 residues. Germline V gene sequence: CDR1 LGHNA, CDR2 YSLEER. J was trimmed by 4 bases and V by 0 bases; bases with no gene match: 18. The CDR3 DNA reads TGCGCCAGCAGCCAAGAACCCCCTCGGACAGGGGAGGGTTCAGTCACTGAAGCTTTCTTT. It translates to CASSQEPPRTGEGSVTEAFF.

The chain recombines TRBV9 with TRBJ2-4; TRBD2 agrees at 15 bases. Germline CDR1 SGDLS, CDR2 YYNGEE. The trim removed 4 bases at V and 3 bases at J, leaving 8 bases unmatched. CDR3 size: 18 residues. The DNA of the CDR3 is TGTGCCAGCAGCACACATAGGACTAGCGGGAGGGACAAAAACATTCAGTACTTC. It yields the protein CASSTHRTSGRDKNIQYF.

The chain employs TRBV29-1 and TRBJ2-1; D is uncertain. V lost 6 bases to trimming and J lost 4 bases, with 13 bases between them. CDR3 length: 13 amino acids. The V gene's germline CDR1 is SQVTM and CDR2 ANQGSEA. The CDR3 bases are TGCAGCGTCCTCACAGTAAAGTACAATGAGCAGTTCTTC. The encoded protein is CSVLTVKYNEQFF.

To note about this clone: Other DNA variants within this sample encode the same CDR3. The chain links TRBV28 to TRBJ1-5; the match to TRBD1 covers 8 bases. The J segment lost 6 bases and the V segment lost 2 bases, leaving 3 bases of the junction unmatched. Per germline, CDR1 MDHEN and CDR2 SYDVKM. The CDR3 runs 14 residues. CDR3 protein: CASSLVTGGQPQHF. The DNA for the CDR3 is TGTGCCAGCAGTTTAGTCACAGGGGGTCAGCCCCAGCATTTT.

This clone was observed a single time. V usage is TRBV10-1 and J usage is TRBJ2-7; 7 nucleotides agree with TRBD1. The CDR3 covers 17 residues. CDR1 is WNHNN and CDR2 is SYGVQD in the germline V gene (reference sequence). The V segment lost 6 bases and the J segment 6 bases; nucleotides outside the gene matches: 20. CDR3 DNA: TGCGCCAGCAGGCGACCTAGACAGGGCTTAGGAACTTGCGAGCAGTACTTC. Translation gives CASRRPRQGLGTCEQYF.

This clone was counted a single time. The chain uses TRBV29-1 and TRBJ2-3; tentative D call: TRBD2 (5 bases). The CDR3 consists of 14 residues. Germline CDR1 and CDR2: SQVTM and ANQGSEA. V was trimmed by 6 bases and J by 3 bases, leaving 16 bases between them. The CDR3 DNA follows: TGCAGCGTGGCCGCCCGGGGTGGTACAGATACGCAGTATTTT. Encoded protein: CSVAARGGTDTQYF.

The chain joins TRBV9 to TRBJ2-1, with 10 bases lining up with TRBD2. V lost 2 bases to trimming and J lost 1 base; unmatched junction nucleotides: 6. This CDR3 is 17 amino acids long. Germline assignment: CDR1 SGDLS and CDR2 YYNGEE. CDR3 loop: CASSVRTSGGSYNEQFF. In DNA, the CDR3 is TGTGCCAGCAGCGTCCGGACTAGCGGAGGGTCCTACAATGAGCAGTTCTTC.

The chain couples TRBV11-3 to TRBJ2-5; D gene uncertain. Germline values: CDR1 SGHNT, CDR2 YENEEA. V was cut by 5 bases and J by 5 bases, with 12 bases left in between. CDR3 length equals 13 residues. The CDR3 sequence: CASSADTAETQYF. The CDR3 nucleotides are TGTGCCAGCAGCGCAGACACCGCTGAGACCCAGTACTTC. Full variable domain (outside the CDR3, taken from reference TRBV11-3 and TRBJ2-5): EAGVVQSPRYKIIEKKQPVAFWCNPISGHNTLYWYLQNLGQGPELLIRYENEEAVDDSQLPKDRFSAERLKGVDSTLKIQPAELGDSAVYLCASSADTAETQYFGPGTRLLVL.

This clone has just one count. This chain connects TRBV27 to TRBJ1-5; the match to TRBD1 covers 7 bases. CDR3 size: 14 residues. Germline V CDR1 and CDR2: MNHEY, SMNVEV (reference sequence). After removal of 6 bases from V and 4 bases from J, the junction contained 6 bases not matched to a gene. In DNA form, the CDR3 reads TGTGCCAGCAGCCCGACAGGGAATAATCAGCCCCAGCATTTT. The encoded protein is CASSPTGNNQPQHF.

The chain has TRBV27 and TRBJ1-6, with D tentatively TRBD1 (5 bases). CDR3 length: 14 residues. V lost 3 bases and J 6 bases, leaving 9 bases between the germline ends. Per the germline V gene, CDR1 is MNHEY and CDR2 is SMNVEV (reference sequence). CDR3 loop: CASSFWGSNSPLHF. Written as DNA, the CDR3 is TGTGCCAGCAGTTTTTGGGGCAGTAATTCACCCCTCCACTTT.

The CDR3 coding sequence is TGTGCCACCAGCAGAGGCAGGACAGGCACATCTACCTACGAGCAGTACTTC. Translating it yields CATSRGRTGTSTYEQYF. The rearrangement joins TRBV15 to TRBJ2-7; 7 positions agree with TRBD1. Germline-derived CDR1 and CDR2 are LNHNV and YYDKDF (reference sequence). CDR3 length equals 17 residues. The V and J ends lost 1 base and 2 bases, in that order; junction bases with no gene match: 11.

The chain uses TRBV10-3 and TRBJ2-1; possibly TRBD2 for D (5 bases). V lost 3 bases, J lost 7 bases, and 19 bases lay in between. This CDR3 region has 16 residues. The V gene's germline CDR1 is ENHRY and CDR2 SYGVKD. CDR3: CAISDPKVAGENEQFF. DNA of the CDR3: TGTGCCATCAGTGACCCGAAGGTTGCGGGTGAGAATGAGCAGTTCTTC.

CDR3 sequence (DNA): TGTGCCAGCAGCCAGGACAGATGGGAAAAACTGTTTTTT. Its protein product is CASSQDRWEKLFF. This sequence joins TRBV7-9 and TRBJ1-4; tentative D call: TRBD1 (6 bases). V gave up 5 bases and J gave up 8 bases, with 12 bases separating them. CDR1 and CDR2 from the germline V gene are SEHNR and FQNEAQ (reference sequence). This CDR3 comprises 13 residues. The complete variable domain, with remaining parts taken from reference TRBV7-9 and TRBJ1-4, reads DTGVSQNPRHKITKRGQNVTFRCDPISEHNRLYWYRQTLGQGPEFLTYFQNEAQLEKSRLLSDRFSAERPKGSFSTLEIQRTEQGDSAMYLCASSQDRWEKLFFGSGTQLSVL.